This record looks at one T cell receptor (beta chain) sequence and its context. The antigen is unknown. This specimen comes from a study of T and B cells in COVID-19 patients. Blood genomic DNA input for TRB amplification was 250-500 ng. TRB rearrangements were amplified by multiplex PCR with BIOMED2 TRB-A/B primers. TCRdb called the multiplex PCR reads again in MiXCR, with one record for every CDR3 protein. The sample has some 6,000 distinct CDR3 sequences, roughly 27% seen once. V was clipped by 0 bases and J by 6 bases; unmatched bases: 9. The CDR3 loop spans 16 amino acids. Germline V CDR1 and CDR2: DFQATT, SNEGSKA (reference sequence). Study-level points and caveats: The recovered cohort had some 2,000 exclusive TCR clusters, including around 34 low generation probability clusters. In COVID-19 patients, T cell receptor beta variable and joining gene use was reportedly strongly skewed. Highly clonal in active COVID-19, TRB repertoires exceeded healthy-donor diversity and richness at recovery.

The rearrangement links TRBV20-1 to TRBJ2-1; 9 nucleotides line up with TRBD2. The sample comprised blood. This sequence originates from a human donor with active COVID-19. DNA for the CDR3: TGCAGTGCTAGAGATCATCGGCTAGCGGGAAGCAATGAGCAGTTCTTC. It is translated as CSARDHRLAGSNEQFF.